Each of the 21 T cell receptor beta chains below was sequenced from the same sample in a study of cytomegalovirus exposure and HLA in healthy donors. The assay was immunoSEQ multiplex PCR, and TCRdb's table has in-frame clones only and misses some. This table holds under 200,000 clones, less than 95% found once. Sequencing input: PBMCs. The source of these receptors is a woman in her late teens or twenties in good health and CMV-seropositive.

The chain links TRBV19 to TRBJ1-1; TRBD1 aligns across 7 bases. The length of the CDR3 is 15 residues. The V gene's germline CDR1 is LNHDA and CDR2 SQIVND (reference sequence). J lost 2 bases, V lost 5 bases, and 8 bases had no gene match. Here the CDR3 DNA reads TGTGCCAGTAGTCCCCTGGGACAGCCCAACACTGAAGCTTTCTTT. Translation: CASSPLGQPNTEAFF.

The rearrangement joins TRBV2 to TRBJ2-1, with TRBD2 identical over 13 bases. CDR1 and CDR2 from the germline V gene are SNHLY and FYNNEI. V shed 4 bases, J shed 3 bases, and the junction held 6 bases outside the gene matches. This CDR3 spans 17 amino acids. The CDR3 DNA is TGTGCCAGCAGTGTGACTAGCGGGGGGCCCATCTACAATGAGCAGTTCTTC. It encodes CASSVTSGGPIYNEQFF.

V usage is TRBV5-4 and J usage is TRBJ2-3; the D is unclear. Germline V gives CDR1 SGHNT, CDR2 YYREEE (reference sequence). V lost 0 bases and J lost 2, with 10 bases in between. The CDR3 runs to 15 residues. CDR3 region: CASSLGLSITDTQYF. CDR3 sequence (DNA): TGTGCCAGCAGCTTGGGACTGAGTATCACAGATACGCAGTATTTT.

The chain joins TRBV5-1 to TRBJ2-4; 7 bases fit TRBD1. The CDR3 consists of 15 residues. Losses at the gene ends were 0 bases for V and 9 bases for J; bases not matched to a gene: 9. In germline, CDR1 is SGHRS, CDR2 YFSETQ. The CDR3 here is CASSLAGQATSIQYF. The CDR3 DNA is TGCGCCAGCAGCTTGGCCGGACAGGCAACGAGCATTCAGTACTTC. Supplemented by reference TRBV5-1 and TRBJ2-4, the full variable domain reads KAGVTQTPRYLIKTRGQQVTLSCSPISGHRSVSWYQQTPGQGLQFLFEYFSETQRNKGNFPGRFSGRQFSNSRSEMNVSTLELGDSALYLCASSLAGQATSIQYFGAGTRLSVL.

The V gene is TRBV7-2, the J gene TRBJ2-1; the match to TRBD2 covers 8 bases. The length of the CDR3 is 15 residues. Germline V gene data show CDR1 as SGHTA and CDR2 as FQGNSA. Trimming cost V 4 bases and J 3 bases; bases outside gene matches: 5. The CDR3 nucleotides are TGTGCCAGCAGCTCCCGGGGGGGCAACTACAATGAGCAGTTCTTC. Amino acid sequence: CASSSRGGNYNEQFF.

This sequence joins TRBV6-4 and TRBJ1-1; no definite D call. With 4 bases removed from V and 4 bases from J, the gap between germline ends came to 10 bases. The CDR3 sequence is 13 residues long. CDR1 and CDR2 (germline): MRHNA, SNTAGT. In DNA form, the CDR3 reads TGTGCCAGCAGTGTGTGGCGGGGCACTGAAGCTTTCTTT. It specifies CASSVWRGTEAFF.

The chain links TRBV28 to TRBJ2-7, with D maybe TRBD2 (5 bases). The V and J ends lost 3 bases and 6 bases respectively, with 24 bases between them. The CDR3 sequence is 17 residues long. CDR1 is MDHEN, CDR2 SYDVKM, per germline. DNA of the CDR3: TGTGCCAGCAGTTTCCCCCCCGGGGTTTCTCACTCGGGCGAGCAGTACTTC. This encodes CASSFPPGVSHSGEQYF.

The chain combines TRBV7-2 with TRBJ2-5; TRBD2 matches at 14 bases. Germline V gene data show CDR1 as SGHTA and CDR2 as FQGNSA. J lost 5 bases, V lost 3 bases, and 5 bases had no gene match. This CDR3 has 16 residues. The CDR3 nucleotides read TGTGCCAGCAGCTTTGGACTAGCGGGGGGAGAGGAGACCCAGTACTTC. It specifies CASSFGLAGGEETQYF.

V gene TRBV19 combines with J gene TRBJ2-1; a possible D gene is TRBD2 (5 bases). This CDR3 spans 14 amino acids. V lost 3 bases and J 6 bases, leaving 12 bases between the germline ends. In germline, CDR1 is LNHDA, CDR2 SQIVND (reference sequence). CDR3 in amino acids: CASSIFRTGNEQFF. As DNA, the CDR3 is TGTGCCAGTAGTATTTTCAGGACTGGCAATGAGCAGTTCTTC. Based on the CDR3 plus reference TRBV19 and TRBJ2-1, the full variable domain is DGGITQSPKYLFRKEGQNVTLSCEQNLNHDAMYWYRQDPGQGLRLIYYSQIVNDFQKGDIAEGYSVSREKKESFPLTVTSAQKNPTAFYLCASSIFRTGNEQFFGPGTRLTVL.

This rearrangement joins TRBV2 to TRBJ1-1; 7 bases fit TRBD1. The CDR3 has 16 residues. In germline, CDR1 is SNHLY, CDR2 FYNNEI. With 3 bases clipped from V and 7 bases from J, the junction kept 14 bases outside the gene matches. This chain's CDR3 is CASSDKTGLRGNEAFF. The CDR3 coding sequence is TGTGCCAGCAGTGATAAGACAGGTCTCAGGGGGAATGAAGCTTTCTTT.

Note on this clone: Other DNA sequences within the sample encode an identical CDR3. The chain has TRBV6-5 and TRBJ1-5, with D possibly matching TRBD1 (5 bases). Trimming left V 0 bases short and J 6 bases short, with 6 bases between. Germline assignment: CDR1 MNHEY and CDR2 SVGAGI. The CDR3 is 13 residues long. The CDR3: CASSYSTGQPQHF. CDR3 DNA: TGTGCCAGCAGTTACTCCACAGGTCAGCCCCAGCATTTT.

The chain is built from TRBV5-5 and TRBJ1-1; 9 bases fit TRBD1. The CDR3 is 16 amino acids. Germline V CDR1 and CDR2: SGHKS, YYEKEE (reference sequence). Trimming cost V 4 bases and J 6 bases; bases outside gene matches: 13. The CDR3: CASSLRDRAGRAEAFF. CDR3 coding DNA: TGTGCCAGCAGCCTCCGGGACAGGGCGGGGAGAGCTGAAGCTTTCTTT.

The chain couples TRBV9 to TRBJ2-1; TRBD2 matches 7 bases. The CDR3 sequence is 19 residues long. Germline lookup yields CDR1 SGDLS and CDR2 YYNGEE. The ends lost 3 bases at V and 0 bases at J; junction bases unmatched: 15. As DNA, the CDR3 is TGTGCCAGCAGCGCTTTGTCGCGGGGGTTCTTAAGCTCCTACAATGAGCAGTTCTTC. Translating it yields CASSALSRGFLSSYNEQFF.

The rearrangement joins TRBV7-8 to TRBJ2-1; 11 bases align to TRBD2. Germline CDR1 and CDR2: SGHVS and FQNEAQ. This CDR3 region has 16 residues. The J segment lost 7 bases and the V segment lost 5 bases, leaving 10 bases of the junction unmatched. The CDR3, as DNA: TGTGCCAGCAGCCTGAGGGACCTAGCGGGAGGAAATGAGCAGTTCTTC. Amino acid sequence: CASSLRDLAGGNEQFF.

This clone appeared once. The genes are TRBV27 and TRBJ1-4, with TRBD1 identical over 7 bases. Germline CDR1 and CDR2: MNHEY and SMNVEV (reference sequence). V shed 5 bases, J shed 8 bases, and the junction held 11 bases outside the gene matches. This CDR3 is built from 15 residues. CDR3 DNA sequence: TGTGCCAGCAGTACAACAGGGGCAAGCCGGGAAAAACTGTTTTTT. Protein: CASSTTGASREKLFF.

The rearrangement links TRBV2 to TRBJ1-5; tentatively, D is TRBD1 (5 bases). The germline V gene has CDR1 SNHLY and CDR2 FYNNEI. The CDR3 totals 13 residues. Trimming stripped 6 bases from V and 5 bases from J, with 11 bases between. The CDR3 is CASSGGNDQPQHF. The CDR3 DNA follows: TGTGCCAGCAGCGGGGGGAACGATCAGCCCCAGCATTTT.

The chain combines TRBV6-6 with TRBJ2-3; weak D call: TRBD1 (5 bases). This CDR3 region has 11 residues. V lost 8 bases and J 6 bases, leaving 9 bases between the germline ends. Germline V gene data show CDR1 as MNHNY and CDR2 as SVGAGI (reference sequence). CDR3 nucleotides: TGTGCCAGCGGGGCCGCGGATACGCAGTATTTT. It codes for CASGAADTQYF.

V and J are TRBV4-2 and TRBJ2-7; D not certain. V lost 1 base and J 4 bases, leaving 5 bases between the germline ends. The CDR3 totals 12 residues. CDR1 is LGHNA, CDR2 YNFKEQ, per germline. The CDR3 spells CASSQGAYEQYF. In DNA form, the CDR3 reads TGTGCCAGCAGCCAAGGGGCGTACGAGCAGTACTTC.

The V gene is TRBV5-4, the J gene TRBJ2-7; a weak D match, TRBD2 (5 bases). Germline V gene sequence: CDR1 SGHNT, CDR2 YYREEE (reference sequence). With 5 bases removed from V and 2 bases from J, the gap between germline ends came to 11 bases. This CDR3 comprises 13 residues. The CDR3 spells CASSSRDTYEQYF. The CDR3 bases are TGTGCCAGCAGTTCACGGGATACCTACGAGCAGTACTTC.

The chain recombines TRBV28 with TRBJ2-7; TRBD2 might be the D (5 bases). Germline V gene lookup returns CDR1 MDHEN and CDR2 SYDVKM. The V and J ends lost 10 bases and 1 base respectively, with 14 bases between them. There are 13 residues in the CDR3. CDR3 loop: CATIMGRSYEQYF. CDR3 in DNA: TGTGCCACCATCATGGGGAGATCCTACGAGCAGTACTTC. The full variable domain, its missing parts supplied by reference TRBV28 and TRBJ2-7, is DVKVTQSSRYLVKRTGEKVFLECVQDMDHENMFWYRQDPGLGLRLIYFSYDVKMKEKGDIPEGYSVSREKKERFSLILESASTNQTSMYLCATIMGRSYEQYFGPGTRLTVT.

The chain is built from TRBV12-5 and TRBJ1-1; D gene unclear. The CDR3 runs to 16 residues. The germline V gene has CDR1 LGHNT and CDR2 FRNRAP. Trimming removed 0 bases at V and 1 base at J, with 12 bases between. The DNA of the CDR3 is TGTGCTAGTGGTTTGGTGAGGTTAGCGCCGAACACTGAAGCTTTCTTT. Its protein is CASGLVRLAPNTEAFF.